The clone carrying this T cell receptor (beta chain) has more than one count but fewer than ten. This sample is part of a study of beta chain features in type 1 diabetes. Study background: Sorted cell examination encompassed around 100,000,000 cells across all samples.

The ends were cut back, 3 bases at V and 5 bases at J, with 20 bases in the middle. The V gene's germline CDR1 is SGHRS and CDR2 YFSETQ. The CDR3 sequence is 16 residues long. Once sorted, every population was more than 95% pure. Reverse transcribing all isolated RNA meant expressed TCRB transcripts were sequenced. This table comes from immunoSEQ multiplex PCR, and its TCRdb copy is limited to in-frame clones, with some not included. Of hundreds of thousands of clones listed, roughly a sixth are singletons. This receptor was taken from a man aged 18 to 35 in good health. The sample taken for sequencing was naive CD4+ T cells from blood. The chain recombines TRBV5-1 with TRBJ2-5; D ambiguous. CDR3 amino acids: CASSSAGRPLGETQYF. In nucleotides, the CDR3 is TGCGCCAGCAGCTCCGCAGGACGTCCTTTAGGGGAGACCCAGTACTTC.